The T cell receptor (beta chain) described here comes from a study of beta chain features in type 1 diabetes. The investigators reverse transcribed all of the isolated RNA, so they sequenced expressed TCRB transcripts. The assay was immunoSEQ multiplex PCR, and TCRdb's table has in-frame clones only and misses some. This table holds about 150,000 clones, 8.1% found once. CDR1 is SGHTA and CDR2 is FQGNSA in the germline V gene. Losses at the gene ends were 5 bases for V and 3 bases for J; bases not matched to a gene: 10. The length of the CDR3 is 16 residues. This chain connects TRBV7-2 to TRBJ2-7, with 10 bases fitting TRBD1. Sequencing was performed on central memory CD4+ T cells from blood. The receptor was isolated from a man younger than 35 in good health. CDR3 sequence: CASSLAPRTGGYEQYF. The CDR3 nucleotides read TGTGCCAGCAGCCTCGCCCCCCGGACAGGGGGCTACGAGCAGTACTTC.